This T cell receptor beta chain was captured in a study of T cells in narcolepsy. Background on the study: Patients with NT1 or NT2 and healthy control donors were enrolled.

This clone was picked up one time. Sequenced by immunoSEQ multiplex PCR; TCRdb stores in-frame clones only, minus some. The profile covers around 30,000 clones, with over 70% appearing a single time and less than 5% taken by the ten largest. This receptor was obtained from a human donor in good health. Sequencing was done on a sample of memory (CD45RA-) CD4+ T cells from blood.

CDR3 loop: CASRAGPSYNEQFF. The CDR3, as DNA: TGTGCCAGCAGGGCGGGACCTTCCTACAATGAGCAGTTCTTC. The V and J genes are TRBV2 and TRBJ2-1, with D perhaps TRBD2 (6 bases). The CDR3 spans 14 residues. V lost 6 bases and J lost 1, with 10 bases in between. Per germline, CDR1 SNHLY and CDR2 FYNNEI.